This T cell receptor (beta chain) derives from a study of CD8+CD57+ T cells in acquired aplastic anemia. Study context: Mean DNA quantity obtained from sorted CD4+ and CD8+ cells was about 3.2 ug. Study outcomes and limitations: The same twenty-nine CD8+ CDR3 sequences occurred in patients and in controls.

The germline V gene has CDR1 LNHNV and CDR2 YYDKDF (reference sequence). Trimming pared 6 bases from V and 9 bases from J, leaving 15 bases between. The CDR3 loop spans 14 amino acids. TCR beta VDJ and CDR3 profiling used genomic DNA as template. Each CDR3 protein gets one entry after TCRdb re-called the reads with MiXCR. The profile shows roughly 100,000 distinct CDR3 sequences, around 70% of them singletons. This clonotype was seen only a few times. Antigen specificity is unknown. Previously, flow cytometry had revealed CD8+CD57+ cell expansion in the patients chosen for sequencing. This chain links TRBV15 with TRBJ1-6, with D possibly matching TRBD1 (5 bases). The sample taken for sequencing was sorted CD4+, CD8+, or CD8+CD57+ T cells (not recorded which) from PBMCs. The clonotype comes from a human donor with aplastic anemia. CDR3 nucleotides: TGTGCCACCAGGACAAGGACAACGGGTTCACCCCTCCACTTT. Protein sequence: CATRTRTTGSPLHF. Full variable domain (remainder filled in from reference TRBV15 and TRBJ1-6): DAMVIQNPRYQVTQFGKPVTLSCSQTLNHNVMYWYQQKSSQAPKLLFHYYDKDFNNEADTPDNFQSRRPNTSFCFLDIRSPGLGDTAMYLCATRTRTTGSPLHFGNGTRLTVT.